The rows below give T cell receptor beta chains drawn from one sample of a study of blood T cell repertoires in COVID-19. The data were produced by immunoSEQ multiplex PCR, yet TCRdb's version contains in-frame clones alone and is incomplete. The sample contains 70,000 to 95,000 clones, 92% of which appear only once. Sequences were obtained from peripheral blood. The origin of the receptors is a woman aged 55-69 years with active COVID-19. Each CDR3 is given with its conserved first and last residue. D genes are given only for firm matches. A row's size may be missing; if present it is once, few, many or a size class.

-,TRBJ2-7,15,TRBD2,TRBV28,CASSLGAGGTYEQYF,TGTGCCAGCAGTTTAGGAGCGGGAGGGACCTACGAGCAGTACTTC
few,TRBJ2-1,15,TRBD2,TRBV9,CASSPSGTSGQEQFF,TGTGCCAGCAGCCCGTCAGGGACTAGCGGACAAGAGCAGTTCTTC
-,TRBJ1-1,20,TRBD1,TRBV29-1,CSVEVTGTGSLFLMNTEAFF,TGCAGCGTTGAAGTAACCGGGACAGGCTCACTGTTTCTCATGAACACTGAAGCTTTCTTT
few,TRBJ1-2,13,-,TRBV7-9,CASQNSANYGYTF,TGTGCCAGCCAAAATTCAGCTAACTATGGCTACACCTTC
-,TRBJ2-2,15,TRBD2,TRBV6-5,CASRGLAGVIGELFF,TGTGCCAGCAGGGGACTAGCGGGAGTGATAGGGGAGCTGTTTTTT
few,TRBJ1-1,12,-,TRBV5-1,CASSTGNTEAFF,TGCGCCAGCAGCACGGGAAACACTGAAGCTTTCTTT
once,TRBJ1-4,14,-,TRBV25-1,CASSDRQGNEKLFF,TGTGCCAGCAGTGATCGCCAGGGTAATGAAAAACTGTTTTTT
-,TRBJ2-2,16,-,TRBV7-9,CASSLEGFINTGELFF,TGTGCCAGCAGCTTAGAGGGGTTTATTAACACCGGGGAGCTGTTTTTT
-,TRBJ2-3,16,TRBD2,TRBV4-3,CASSQGASGGTDTQYF,TGCGCCAGCAGCCAAGGGGCTAGCGGGGGGACAGATACGCAGTATTTT
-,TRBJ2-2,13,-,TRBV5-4,CASSSTNTGELFF,TGTGCCAGCAGCTCAACGAACACCGGGGAGCTGTTTTTT
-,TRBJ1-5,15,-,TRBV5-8,CASSLKGDSNQPQHF,TGTGCCAGCAGCTTGAAAGGGGATAGCAATCAGCCCCAGCATTTT
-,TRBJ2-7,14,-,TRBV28,CASIGLTSAYEQYF,TGTGCCAGCATAGGACTAACCTCGGCCTACGAGCAGTACTTC
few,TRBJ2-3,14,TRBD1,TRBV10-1,CASSPGGAIDTQYF,TGCGCCAGCAGTCCAGGGGGCGCTATAGATACGCAGTATTTT
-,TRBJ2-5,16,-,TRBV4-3,CASSQDLGRGQETQYF,TGCGCCAGCAGCCAAGATCTTGGCCGCGGTCAAGAGACCCAGTACTTC
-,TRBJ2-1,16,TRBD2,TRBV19,CASSITSGSLYNEQFF,TGTGCCAGTAGTATCACTAGCGGGAGCCTATACAATGAGCAGTTCTTC
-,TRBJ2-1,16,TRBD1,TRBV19,CASSGTGQGAYNEQFF,TGTGCCAGTAGTGGGACAGGACAGGGGGCTTACAATGAGCAGTTCTTC
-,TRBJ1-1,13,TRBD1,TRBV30,CASQIRGPTEAFF,TGTGCCAGCCAAATCAGGGGGCCTACTGAAGCTTTCTTT
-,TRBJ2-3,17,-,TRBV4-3,CASSQDMSVSSTDTQYF,TGCGCCAGCAGCCAAGATATGAGCGTATCTAGCACAGATACGCAGTATTTT
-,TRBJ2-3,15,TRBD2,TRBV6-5,CASTRERGGTDTQYF,TGTGCCAGCACGAGAGAGCGGGGGGGCACAGATACGCAGTATTTT
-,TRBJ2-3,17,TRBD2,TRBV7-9,CASSSWEGTGLTDTQYF,TGTGCCAGCAGTTCCTGGGAGGGCACTGGGCTCACAGATACGCAGTATTTT
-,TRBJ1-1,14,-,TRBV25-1,CASSPREMNTEAFF,TGTGCCAGCAGTCCCCGCGAGATGAACACTGAAGCTTTCTTT
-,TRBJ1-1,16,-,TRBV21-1,CASSKSMSDRDTEAFF,TGTGCCAGCAGCAAATCCATGTCAGACAGGGATACTGAAGCTTTCTTT
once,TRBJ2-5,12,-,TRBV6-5,CASTQGQETQYF,TGTGCCAGCACTCAGGGACAAGAGACCCAGTACTTC
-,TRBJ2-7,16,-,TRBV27,CASSLFPGSRSYEQYF,TGTGCCAGCAGTTTATTTCCCGGGAGTAGGTCCTACGAGCAGTACTTC
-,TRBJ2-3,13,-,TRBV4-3,CASSPRFTDTQYF,TGCGCCAGCAGCCCCCGGTTCACAGATACGCAGTATTTT
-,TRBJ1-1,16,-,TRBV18,CASSSIAGAENTEAFF,TGTGCCAGCTCATCCATAGCAGGGGCGGAGAACACTGAAGCTTTCTTT
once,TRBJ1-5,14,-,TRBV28,CASSLSLRNQPQHF,TGTGCCAGCAGTTTAAGTCTCAGAAATCAGCCCCAGCATTTT
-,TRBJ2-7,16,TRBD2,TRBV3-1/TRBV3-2,CASSQRLAGGGYEQYF,TGTGCCAGCAGCCAACGACTAGCGGGAGGTGGCTACGAGCAGTACTTC
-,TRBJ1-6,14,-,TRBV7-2,CASSLQANNSPLHF,TGTGCCAGCAGCTTACAGGCAAATAATTCACCCCTCCACTTT
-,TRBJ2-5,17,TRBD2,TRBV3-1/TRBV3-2,CASSPWTSGGPRETQYF,TGTGCCAGCAGCCCCTGGACTAGCGGGGGGCCGCGGGAGACCCAGTACTTC
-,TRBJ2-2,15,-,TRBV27,CASSFRAVNTGELFF,TGTGCCAGCAGTTTTCGAGCGGTGAACACCGGGGAGCTGTTTTTT
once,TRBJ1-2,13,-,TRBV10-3,CAISEDRWAGYTF,TGTGCCATCAGTGAGGACAGGTGGGCTGGCTACACCTTC
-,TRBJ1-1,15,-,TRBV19,CASSVTIQGNTEAFF,TGTGCCAGTTCCGTTACCATCCAGGGTAACACTGAAGCTTTCTTT
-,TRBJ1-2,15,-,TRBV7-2,CASSPTLTDIYGYTF,TGTGCCAGCAGCCCAACGTTGACGGACATTTATGGCTACACCTTC